This T cell receptor beta chain was sequenced in a study of T cell changes during pregnancy in multiple sclerosis. The CDR3 covers 15 residues. J was trimmed by 4 bases and V by 6 bases; bases with no gene match: 8. The germline gives CDR1 SGHTA, CDR2 FQGNSA. Profiling relied on immunoSEQ multiplex PCR, and the TCRdb table lists in-frame clones only, not all of them. The data show some 50,000 clones, around 92% seen once. The gene calls are TRBV7-2 and TRBJ2-2; 7 bases are shared with TRBD1. The receptor was derived from a female donor with multiple sclerosis, enrolled in a pregnancy study. Here the sequenced sample was peripheral blood, taken after pregnancy. The CDR3 coding sequence is TGTGCCAGCAGAAGCGACAGGGCCTTCACCGGGGAGCTGTTTTTT. Its protein product is CASRSDRAFTGELFF.